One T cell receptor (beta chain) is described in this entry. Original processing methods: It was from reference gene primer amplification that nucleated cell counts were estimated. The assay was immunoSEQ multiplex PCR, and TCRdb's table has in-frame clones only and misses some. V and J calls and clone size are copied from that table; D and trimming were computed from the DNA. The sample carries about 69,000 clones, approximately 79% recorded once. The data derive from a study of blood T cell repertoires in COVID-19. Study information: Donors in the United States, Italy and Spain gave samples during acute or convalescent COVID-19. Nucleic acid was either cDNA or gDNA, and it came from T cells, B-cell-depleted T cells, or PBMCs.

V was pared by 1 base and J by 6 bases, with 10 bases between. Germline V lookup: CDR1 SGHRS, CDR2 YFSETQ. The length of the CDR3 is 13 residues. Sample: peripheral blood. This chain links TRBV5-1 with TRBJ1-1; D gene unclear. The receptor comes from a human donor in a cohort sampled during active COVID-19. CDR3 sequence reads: CASSLSSGSEAFF. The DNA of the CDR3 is TGCGCCAGCAGCTTGAGTAGTGGTTCTGAAGCTTTCTTT.